This TCR beta chain was recorded in a study of blood T cell repertoires in COVID-19. Clones were read by immunoSEQ multiplex PCR, and TCRdb kept only the in-frame ones, dropping some. The sample records 75,000 to 100,000 clones, roughly 89% being singletons. V gave up 7 bases and J gave up 5 bases; unmatched junction bases: 15. The germline CDR1 and CDR2 sequences are SQVTM and ANQGSEA. This CDR3 has 15 residues. The specimen sequenced was peripheral blood. The chain uses TRBV29-1 and TRBJ2-5; TRBD2 matches 8 bases. This receptor was identified in a human donor in a cohort sampled during active COVID-19. The CDR3 DNA is TGCAGCGCGTCGGGGGGGTCGGTTAAATGGGAGACCCAGTACTTC. It encodes CSASGGSVKWETQYF.